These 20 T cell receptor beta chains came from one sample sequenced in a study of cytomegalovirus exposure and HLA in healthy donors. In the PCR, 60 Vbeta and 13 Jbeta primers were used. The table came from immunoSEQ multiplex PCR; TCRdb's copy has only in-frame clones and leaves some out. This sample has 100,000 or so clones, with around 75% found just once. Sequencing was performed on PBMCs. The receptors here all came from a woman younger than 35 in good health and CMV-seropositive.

In DNA form, the CDR3 reads TGTGCCAGTAGTATTCTGGGGACTAATAGCTACGAGCAGTACTTC. Encoded protein: CASSILGTNSYEQYF. The rearrangement uses TRBV19 and TRBJ2-7; 7 bases are a match to TRBD2. CDR1 and CDR2 from the germline V gene are LNHDA and SQIVND (reference sequence). There are 15 residues in the CDR3. The J segment lost 3 bases and the V segment lost 3 bases, leaving 8 bases of the junction unmatched.

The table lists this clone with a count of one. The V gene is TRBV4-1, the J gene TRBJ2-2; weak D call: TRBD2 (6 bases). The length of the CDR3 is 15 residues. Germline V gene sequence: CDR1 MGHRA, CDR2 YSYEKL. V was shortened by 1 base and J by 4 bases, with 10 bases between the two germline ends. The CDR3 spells CASSQAGTLTGELFF. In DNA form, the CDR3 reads TGCGCCAGCAGCCAAGCCGGGACTCTCACCGGGGAGCTGTTTTTT.

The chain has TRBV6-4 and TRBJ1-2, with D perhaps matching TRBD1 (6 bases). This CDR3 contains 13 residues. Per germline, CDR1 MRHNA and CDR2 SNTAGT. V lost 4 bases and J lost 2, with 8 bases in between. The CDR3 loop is CASSVGGNYGYTF. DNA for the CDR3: TGTGCCAGCAGTGTAGGGGGAAACTATGGCTACACCTTC.

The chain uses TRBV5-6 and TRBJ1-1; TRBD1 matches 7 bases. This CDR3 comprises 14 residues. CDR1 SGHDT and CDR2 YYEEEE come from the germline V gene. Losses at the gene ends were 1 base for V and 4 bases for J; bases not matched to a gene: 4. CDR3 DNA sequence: TGTGCCAGCAGCTTGAGGGGGCTGGGCACTGAAGCTTTCTTT. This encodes CASSLRGLGTEAFF.

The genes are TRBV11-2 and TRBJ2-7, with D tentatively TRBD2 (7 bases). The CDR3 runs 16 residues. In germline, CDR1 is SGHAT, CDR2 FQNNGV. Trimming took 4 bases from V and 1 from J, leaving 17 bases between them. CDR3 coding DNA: TGTGCCAGCAGCTATTGGGGGGGCGCTCGATCCTACGAGCAGTACTTC. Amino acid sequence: CASSYWGGARSYEQYF. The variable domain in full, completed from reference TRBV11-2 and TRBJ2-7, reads EAGVAQSPRYKIIEKRQSVAFWCNPISGHATLYWYQQILGQGPKLLIQFQNNGVVDDSQLPKDRFSAERLKGVDSTLKIQPAKLEDSAVYLCASSYWGGARSYEQYFGPGTRLTVT.

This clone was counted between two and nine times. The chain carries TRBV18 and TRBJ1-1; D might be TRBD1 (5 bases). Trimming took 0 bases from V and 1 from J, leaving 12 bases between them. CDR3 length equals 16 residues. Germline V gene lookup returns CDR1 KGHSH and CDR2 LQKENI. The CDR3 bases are TGTGCCAGCTCACCACCAAGTCAGGGTTCGAACACTGAAGCTTTCTTT. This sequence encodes CASSPPSQGSNTEAFF.

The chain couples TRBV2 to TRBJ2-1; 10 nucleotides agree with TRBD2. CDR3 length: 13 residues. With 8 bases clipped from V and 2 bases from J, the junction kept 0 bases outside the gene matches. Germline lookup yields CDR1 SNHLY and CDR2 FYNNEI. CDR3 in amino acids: CASLAGAYNEQFF. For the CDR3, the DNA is TGTGCCAGCCTAGCGGGGGCCTACAATGAGCAGTTCTTC.

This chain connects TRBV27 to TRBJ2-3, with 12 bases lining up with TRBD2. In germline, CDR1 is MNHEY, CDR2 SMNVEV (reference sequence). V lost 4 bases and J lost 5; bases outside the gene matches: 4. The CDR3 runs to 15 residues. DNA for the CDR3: TGTGCCAGCAGTTCGAGGGGACTAGCGGGAGATACGCAGTATTTT. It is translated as CASSSRGLAGDTQYF.

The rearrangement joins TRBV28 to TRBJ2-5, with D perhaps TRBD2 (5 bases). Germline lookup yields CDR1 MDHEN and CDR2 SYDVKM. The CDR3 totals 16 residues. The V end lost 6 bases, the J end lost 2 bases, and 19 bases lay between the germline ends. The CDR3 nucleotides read TGTGCCAGCAGCATTCCCCTAGCCCTGGCACAAGAGACCCAGTACTTC. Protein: CASSIPLALAQETQYF.

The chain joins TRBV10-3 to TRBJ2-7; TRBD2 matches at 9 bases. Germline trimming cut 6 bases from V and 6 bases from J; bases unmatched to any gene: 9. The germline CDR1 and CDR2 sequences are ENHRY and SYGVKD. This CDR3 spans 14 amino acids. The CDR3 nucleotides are TGTGCCATCAGGGCTAGCGGGACCGGTTCCGAGCAGTACTTC. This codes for CAIRASGTGSEQYF.

The CDR3 loop reads CASRRAGTSGSYEQYF. CDR3 nucleotides: TGTGCCAGCAGGCGAGCCGGGACTAGCGGTTCCTACGAGCAGTACTTC. V is TRBV7-2 and J is TRBJ2-7; 11 bases fit TRBD2. The V gene end was trimmed by 6 bases and the J gene end by 1 base; junction bases not matched to a gene: 8. Germline-derived CDR1 and CDR2 are SGHTA and FQGNSA. The CDR3 has 16 amino acids.

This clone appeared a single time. This chain's CDR3 is CSVGNRVAEAFF. The CDR3 nucleotides are TGCAGCGTTGGAAACAGGGTGGCTGAAGCTTTCTTT. The chain links TRBV29-1 to TRBJ1-1, with D possibly TRBD1 on 6 matching bases. Germline V gene lookup returns CDR1 SQVTM and CDR2 ANQGSEA. Trimming took off 4 bases at V and 6 bases at J, with 12 bases between the two ends. CDR3 length: 12 residues.

In nucleotides, the CDR3 is TGTGCCAGCAGTTTATCCCCGACAGGGACGGGGGAGCAGTACTTC. It specifies CASSLSPTGTGEQYF. This chain links TRBV27 with TRBJ2-7, with TRBD1 matching 7 bases. V shed 0 bases and J 7 bases; nucleotides not matched to a gene: 9. Germline V gene data show CDR1 as MNHEY and CDR2 as SMNVEV (reference sequence). CDR3 length equals 15 residues.

This chain's CDR3 is CASSQDSRGTEAFF. The DNA of the CDR3 is TGCGCCAGCAGCCAAGATTCCAGGGGCACTGAAGCTTTCTTT. This sequence joins TRBV4-1 and TRBJ1-1, with a weak D call TRBD1 (6 bases). Germline V gives CDR1 MGHRA, CDR2 YSYEKL. V was clipped by 0 bases and J by 4 bases, with 9 bases between them. The CDR3 contains 14 residues.

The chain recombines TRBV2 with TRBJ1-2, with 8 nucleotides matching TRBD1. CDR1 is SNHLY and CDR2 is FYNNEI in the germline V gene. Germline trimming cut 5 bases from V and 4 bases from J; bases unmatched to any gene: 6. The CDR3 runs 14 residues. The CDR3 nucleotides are TGTGCCAGCAGTTCGGACAGGGAGGCCTATGGCTACACCTTC. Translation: CASSSDREAYGYTF. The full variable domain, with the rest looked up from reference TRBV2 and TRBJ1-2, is EPEVTQTPSHQVTQMGQEVILRCVPISNHLYFYWYRQILGQKVEFLVSFYNNEISEKSEIFDDQFSVERPDGSNFTLKIRSTKLEDSAMYFCASSSDREAYGYTFGSGTRLTVV.

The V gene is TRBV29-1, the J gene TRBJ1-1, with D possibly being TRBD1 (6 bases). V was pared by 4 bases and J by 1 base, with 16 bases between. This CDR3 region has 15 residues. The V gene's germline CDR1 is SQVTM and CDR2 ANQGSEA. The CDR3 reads CSVGGSGHPNTEAFF. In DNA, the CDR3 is TGCAGCGTTGGGGGGTCGGGACACCCGAACACTGAAGCTTTCTTT.

CDR3 in DNA: TGTGCCAGCAGTTATTCCTGGGACAGAGAGCGAAACATTCAGTACTTC. Translating it yields CASSYSWDRERNIQYF. The chain is built from TRBV6-9 and TRBJ2-4, with 7 bases fitting TRBD1. J was trimmed by 6 bases and V by 0 bases; bases with no gene match: 8. The CDR3 sequence is 16 residues long. Germline V CDR1 and CDR2: MNHGY, SVAAGI.

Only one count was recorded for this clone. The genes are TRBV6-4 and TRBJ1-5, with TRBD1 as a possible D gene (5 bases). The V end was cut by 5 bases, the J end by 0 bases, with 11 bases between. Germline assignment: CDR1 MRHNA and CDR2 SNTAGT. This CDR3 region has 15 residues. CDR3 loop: CASSYRGPSNQPQHF. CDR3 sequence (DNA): TGTGCCAGCAGTTATAGGGGCCCTAGCAATCAGCCCCAGCATTTT.

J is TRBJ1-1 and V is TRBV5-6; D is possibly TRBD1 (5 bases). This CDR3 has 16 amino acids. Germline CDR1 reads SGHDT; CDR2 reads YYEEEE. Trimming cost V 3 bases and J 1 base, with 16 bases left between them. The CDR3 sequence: CASSWRGGGRNTEAFF. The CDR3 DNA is TGTGCCAGCAGCTGGCGGGGGGGAGGAAGGAACACTGAAGCTTTCTTT.

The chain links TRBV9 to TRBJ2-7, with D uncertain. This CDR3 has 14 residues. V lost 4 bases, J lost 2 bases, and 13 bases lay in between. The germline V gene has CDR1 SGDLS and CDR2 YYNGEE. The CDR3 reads CASSPPQDPYEQYF. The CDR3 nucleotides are TGTGCCAGCAGCCCCCCCCAGGATCCCTACGAGCAGTACTTC.